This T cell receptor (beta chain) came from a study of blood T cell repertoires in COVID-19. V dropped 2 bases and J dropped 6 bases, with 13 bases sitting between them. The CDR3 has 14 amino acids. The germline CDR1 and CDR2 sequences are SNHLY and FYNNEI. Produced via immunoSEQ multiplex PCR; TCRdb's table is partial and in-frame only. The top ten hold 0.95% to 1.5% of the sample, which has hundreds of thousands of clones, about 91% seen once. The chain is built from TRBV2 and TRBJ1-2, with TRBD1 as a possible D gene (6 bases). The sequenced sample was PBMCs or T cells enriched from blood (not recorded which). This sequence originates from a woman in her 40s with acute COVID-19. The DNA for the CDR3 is TGTGCCAGCAGTGAACAGGGGATAGGCGATGGCTACACCTTC. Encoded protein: CASSEQGIGDGYTF.